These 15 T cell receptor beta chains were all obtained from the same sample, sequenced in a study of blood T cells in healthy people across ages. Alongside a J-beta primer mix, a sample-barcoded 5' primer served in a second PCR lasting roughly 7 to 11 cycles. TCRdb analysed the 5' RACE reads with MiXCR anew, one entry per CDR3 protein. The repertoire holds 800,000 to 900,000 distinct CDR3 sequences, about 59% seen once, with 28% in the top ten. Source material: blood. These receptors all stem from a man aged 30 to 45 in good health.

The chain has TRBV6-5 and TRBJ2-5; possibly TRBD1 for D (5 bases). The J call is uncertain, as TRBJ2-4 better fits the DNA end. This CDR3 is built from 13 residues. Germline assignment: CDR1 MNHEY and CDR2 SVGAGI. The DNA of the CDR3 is TGTGCCAGCAGCCCGACCCACAGGAACATTCAGTACTTC. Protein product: CASSPTHRNIQYF.

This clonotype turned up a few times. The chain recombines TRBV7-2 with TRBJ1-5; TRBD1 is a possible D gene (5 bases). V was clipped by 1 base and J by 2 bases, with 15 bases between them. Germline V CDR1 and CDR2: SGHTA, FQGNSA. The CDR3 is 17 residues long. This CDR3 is CASSLGGPTTGNQPQHF. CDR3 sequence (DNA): TGTGCCAGCAGCTTAGGGGGACCCACCACGGGCAATCAGCCCCAGCATTTT.

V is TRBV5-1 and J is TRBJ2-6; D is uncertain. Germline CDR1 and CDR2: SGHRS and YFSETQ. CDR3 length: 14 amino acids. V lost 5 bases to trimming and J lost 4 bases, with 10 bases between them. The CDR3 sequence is CASRDGGGANVLTF. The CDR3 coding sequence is TGCGCCAGCAGGGACGGTGGGGGGGCCAACGTCCTGACTTTC.

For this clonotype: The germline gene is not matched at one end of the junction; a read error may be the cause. CDR3 loop: CACSLGWDRGFGYTF. CDR3 sequence (DNA): TGTGCCTGCAGCTTAGGATGGGACAGGGGATTCGGCTACACCTTC. The V call is TRBV7-2, the J call TRBJ1-2; 10 bases are shared with TRBD1. This CDR3 region has 15 residues. In germline, CDR1 is SGHTA, CDR2 FQGNSA. Using reference TRBV7-2 and TRBJ1-2 for the parts outside the CDR3, the full variable domain is GAGVSQSPSNKVTEKGKDVELRCDPISGHTALYWYRQSLGQGLEFLIYFQGNSAPDKSGLPSDRFSAERTGGSVSTLTIQRTQQEDSAVYLCACSLGWDRGFGYTFGSGTRLTVV.

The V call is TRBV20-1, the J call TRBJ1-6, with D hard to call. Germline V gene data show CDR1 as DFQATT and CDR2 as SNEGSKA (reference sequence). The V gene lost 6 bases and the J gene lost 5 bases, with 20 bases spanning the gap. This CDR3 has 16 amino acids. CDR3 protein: CSARPLGSYDNSPLHF. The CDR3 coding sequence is TGCAGTGCGAGGCCCCTAGGGTCTTATGATAATTCACCCCTCCACTTT.

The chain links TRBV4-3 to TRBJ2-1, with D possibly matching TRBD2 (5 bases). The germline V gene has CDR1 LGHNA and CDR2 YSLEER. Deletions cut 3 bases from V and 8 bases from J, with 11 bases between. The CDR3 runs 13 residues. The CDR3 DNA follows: TGCGCCAGCAGCCATTCGAGGGTTGATGAGCAGTTCTTC. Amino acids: CASSHSRVDEQFF.

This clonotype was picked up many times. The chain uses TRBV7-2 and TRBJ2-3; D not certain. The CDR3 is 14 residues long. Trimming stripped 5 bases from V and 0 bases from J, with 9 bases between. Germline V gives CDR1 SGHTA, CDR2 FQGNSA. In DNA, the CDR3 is TGTGCCAGCAGCCATAGCCAAAGCACAGATACGCAGTATTTT. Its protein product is CASSHSQSTDTQYF.

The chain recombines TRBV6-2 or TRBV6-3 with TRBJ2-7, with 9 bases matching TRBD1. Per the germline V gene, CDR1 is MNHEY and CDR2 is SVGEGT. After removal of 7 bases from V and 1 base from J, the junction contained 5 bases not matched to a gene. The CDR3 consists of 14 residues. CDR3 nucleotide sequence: TGTGCCAGCACTGGACAGGGGATTTCCTACGAGCAGTACTTC. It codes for CASTGQGISYEQYF.

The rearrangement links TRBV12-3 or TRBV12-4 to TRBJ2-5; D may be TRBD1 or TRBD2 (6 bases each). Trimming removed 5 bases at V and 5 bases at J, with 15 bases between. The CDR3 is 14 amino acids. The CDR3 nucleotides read TGTGCCAGCAGTCCGGACTGGAGGGGGGAGACCCAGTACTTC. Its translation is CASSPDWRGETQYF.

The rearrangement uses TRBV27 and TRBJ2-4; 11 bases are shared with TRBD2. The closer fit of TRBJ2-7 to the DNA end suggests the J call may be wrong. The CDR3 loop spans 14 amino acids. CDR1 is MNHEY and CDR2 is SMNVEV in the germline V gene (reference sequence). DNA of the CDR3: TGTGCCAGTACTAGCGGGGGCCAGACCTACGAGCAGTACTTC. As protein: CASTSGGQTYEQYF.

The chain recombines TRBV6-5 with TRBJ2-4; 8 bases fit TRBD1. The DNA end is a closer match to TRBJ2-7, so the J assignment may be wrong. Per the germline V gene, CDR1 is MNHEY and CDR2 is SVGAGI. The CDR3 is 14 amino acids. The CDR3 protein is CASSGDRGRDEQYF. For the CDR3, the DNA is TGTGCCAGCAGCGGCGACAGGGGAAGGGACGAGCAGTACTTC.

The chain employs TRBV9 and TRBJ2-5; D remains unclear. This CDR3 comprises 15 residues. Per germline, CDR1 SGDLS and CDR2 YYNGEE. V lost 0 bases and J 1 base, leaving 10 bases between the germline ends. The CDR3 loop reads CASSVGTLTQETQYF. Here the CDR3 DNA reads TGTGCCAGCAGCGTAGGTACCCTCACCCAAGAGACCCAGTACTTC. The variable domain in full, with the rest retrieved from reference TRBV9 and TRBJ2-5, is DSGVTQTPKHLITATGQRVTLRCSPRSGDLSVYWYQQSLDQGLQFLIQYYNGEERAKGNILERFSAQQFPDLHSELNLSSLELGDSALYFCASSVGTLTQETQYFGPGTRLLVL.

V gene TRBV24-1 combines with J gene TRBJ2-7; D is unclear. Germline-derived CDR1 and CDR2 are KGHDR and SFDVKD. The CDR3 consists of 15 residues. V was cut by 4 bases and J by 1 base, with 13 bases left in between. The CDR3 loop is CATSDSLRPSYEQYF. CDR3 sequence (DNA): TGTGCCACCAGTGACTCCCTCCGGCCTTCCTACGAGCAGTACTTC.

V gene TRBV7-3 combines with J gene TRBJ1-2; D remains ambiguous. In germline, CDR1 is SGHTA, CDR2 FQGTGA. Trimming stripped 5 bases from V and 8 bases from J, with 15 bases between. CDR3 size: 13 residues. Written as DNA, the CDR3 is TGTGCCAGCAGCCTCTCAGAGACCGGGGGCTACACCTTC. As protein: CASSLSETGGYTF.

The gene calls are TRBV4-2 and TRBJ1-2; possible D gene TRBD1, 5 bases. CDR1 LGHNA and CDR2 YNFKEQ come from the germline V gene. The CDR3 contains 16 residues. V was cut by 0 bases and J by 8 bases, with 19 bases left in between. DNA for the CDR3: TGTGCCAGCAGCCAAGATGGCAGAGGGGATAGTTCGGGCTACACCTTC. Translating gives CASSQDGRGDSSGYTF.